These T cell receptor beta chains were read from a single sample in a study of blood T cell repertoires in COVID-19. Clones were read by immunoSEQ multiplex PCR, and TCRdb kept only the in-frame ones, dropping some. The data show approximately 96,000 clones, with about 84% seen just once and around 10% held by the top ten. The specimen was peripheral blood. The receptors stem from a woman of 80 years or more with acute or convalescent COVID-19. Each CDR3 is given with its conserved first and last residue. The D gene is left open where the match is weak.

>17|TRBV13|TRBD2|TRBJ2-3
CASSLGLYGGSTDTQYF
>13|TRBV7-2|-|TRBJ1-1
CASSAARHTEAFF
>13|TRBV7-2|-|TRBJ2-5
CASNSGVKETQYF
>13|TRBV25-1|-|TRBJ1-1
CASGGQGLTEAFF
>13|TRBV5-6|-|TRBJ1-5
CASSLSGNQPQHF
>17|TRBV2|-|TRBJ1-2
CASSEGIQVPDLYGYTF
>17|TRBV6-6|TRBD2|TRBJ2-3
CASSRTSGGAMLDTQYF
>15|TRBV2|-|TRBJ1-3
CASNLRGNSGNTIYF
>16|TRBV30|TRBD1|TRBJ1-5
CAWSADTYRGGQPQHF
>14|TRBV7-3|TRBD1|TRBJ2-3
CASSWTGSTDTQYF
>14|TRBV19|-|TRBJ1-2
CASSILRSNYGYTF
>15|TRBV7-6|TRBD2|TRBJ2-3
CASSPWRGGPDTQYF
>13|TRBV2|-|TRBJ2-2
CASRGDMSGELFF
>15|TRBV5-1|TRBD1|TRBJ2-1
CASSLNRQGIDEQFF
>14|TRBV7-2|TRBD1|TRBJ2-5
CASSSVGTGRTQYF
>13|TRBV3-1/TRBV3-2|TRBD1|TRBJ1-2
CASSPDRRHGYTF
>15|TRBV5-5|-|TRBJ2-5
CASSLARTDQETQYF
>17|TRBV5-1|TRBD1|TRBJ1-1
CASSLNPGQGRETEAFF
>16|TRBV24-1|TRBD1|TRBJ2-3
CATSAGTGSGTDTQYF
>14|TRBV7-3|-|TRBJ2-3
CASSLRQSTDTQYF
>16|TRBV7-9|TRBD1|TRBJ1-4
CASSLGRWDSGEKLFF
>16|TRBV27|TRBD1|TRBJ1-5
CASRLRTGSDNQPQHF
>17|TRBV3-1/TRBV3-2|-|TRBJ1-2
CASSQDGGRGAARGYTF
>11|TRBV6-6|-|TRBJ2-7
CATAKEVKQYF
>16|TRBV6-2/TRBV6-3|-|TRBJ1-6
CASSTTGIKYNSPLHF
>13|TRBV10-3|-|TRBJ1-1
CAISENGHAGAFF
>15|TRBV5-5|TRBD1|TRBJ2-7
CASSLEGQGIHEQYF
>18|TRBV19|-|TRBJ1-2
CASSIAPPRQGGDYGYTF
>15|TRBV5-8|TRBD2|TRBJ2-3
CASSRTGTSGFEAYF
>15|TRBV7-2|-|TRBJ2-5
CASSLVGSLQETQYF
>13|TRBV12-3/TRBV12-4|-|TRBJ1-1
CASSRQRNTEAFF
>16|TRBV30|-|TRBJ1-4
CAWSANSGISNEKLFF
>13|TRBV28|-|TRBJ1-5
CASSLRREGSQHF
>15|TRBV25-1|TRBD1|TRBJ1-2
CASSESSGGGYGYTF
>10|TRBV20-1|-|TRBJ2-3
CSLYENTQYF
>13|TRBV29-1|TRBD1|TRBJ1-2
CSVRTGTDYGYTF
>17|TRBV6-6|-|TRBJ1-4
CASSPGAVRATNEKLFF
>15|TRBV28|-|TRBJ2-1
CASSRAGSSYNEQFF
>12|TRBV6-5|-|TRBJ2-2
CASRRNTGELFF
>12|TRBV6-2/TRBV6-3|TRBD1|TRBJ2-7
CASSGTAYEQYF
>14|TRBV28|-|TRBJ1-2
CASSFRQGFYGYTF
>15|TRBV7-9|TRBD1|TRBJ1-2
CASSPAGGQSYGYTF
>17|TRBV28|TRBD1|TRBJ1-1
CASSSGQGRGLNTEAFF
>14|TRBV19|-|TRBJ1-3
CASIQESAGNTIYF
>14|TRBV11-2|TRBD1|TRBJ2-2
CASSWGTGIGELFF
>15|TRBV27|TRBD1|TRBJ1-1
CASSSSQGAHTEAFF
>15|TRBV6-2/TRBV6-3|TRBD1|TRBJ1-6
CASSYGTGNRSPLHF
>15|TRBV19|TRBD1|TRBJ1-2
CASSIRDDRAGGYTF
>15|TRBV4-2|TRBD1|TRBJ2-7
CASTRGQGAAYEQYF
>13|TRBV19|-|TRBJ2-2
CASRVPNTGELFF
>15|TRBV7-9|-|TRBJ2-3
CASSFSTGSTDTQYF
>15|TRBV7-2|TRBD1|TRBJ2-5
CASSAGQGGRGTQYF
>13|TRBV6-5|TRBD1|TRBJ1-1
CASGTDRDTEAFF